Following are 18 T cell receptor beta chains from one sample sequenced in a study of CD8+ T cells in alopecia areata. Isolated RNA was reverse transcribed into cDNA used as the sequencing template. The assay was immunoSEQ multiplex PCR, and TCRdb's table has in-frame clones only and misses some. Of some 200,000 clones in the sample, 50% to 60% were seen once. Treatment indicated: oral pan-JAK inhibitor, 5-10 mg twice daily. The material was CD4+ T cells sorted from blood, obtained at week 4, from a patient treated with tofacitinib. The receptors here all came from a human donor with alopecia areata.

The V call is TRBV29-1, the J call TRBJ2-1; D uncertain. V was trimmed by 3 bases and J by 9 bases, leaving 12 bases between them. The CDR3 sequence is 12 residues long. Germline assignment: CDR1 SQVTM and CDR2 ANQGSEA. CDR3 amino acids: CSVDLGLREQFF. CDR3 DNA sequence: TGCAGCGTTGATTTAGGGCTGCGTGAGCAGTTCTTC.

J is TRBJ2-3 and V is TRBV7-9; D call uncertain. Germline V gene sequence: CDR1 SEHNR, CDR2 FQNEAQ (reference sequence). The V end was cut by 5 bases, the J end by 5 bases, with 11 bases between. This CDR3 comprises 13 residues. CDR3 protein: CASSPPLEDTQYF. The CDR3 region has the DNA TGTGCCAGCAGCCCCCCCCTAGAAGATACGCAGTATTTT.

V and J are TRBV6-1 and TRBJ1-5; D call uncertain. The CDR3 covers 14 residues. The V gene lost 1 base and the J gene lost 0 bases, with 4 bases spanning the gap. CDR1 MNHNS and CDR2 SASEGT come from the germline V gene. CDR3 sequence reads: CASSEDYSNQPQHF. CDR3 nucleotides: TGTGCCAGCAGTGAAGATTATAGCAATCAGCCCCAGCATTTT.

The V call is TRBV30, the J call TRBJ1-5, with unresolved D. The V end lost 2 bases, the J end lost 8 bases, and 13 bases lay between the germline ends. The CDR3 runs to 13 residues. Germline CDR1 GTSNPN, CDR2 SVGIG (reference sequence). CDR3 residues: CAWSRIGLEPQHF. Written as DNA, the CDR3 is TGTGCCTGGAGTCGTATAGGTCTCGAGCCCCAGCATTTT.

V gene TRBV30 combines with J gene TRBJ2-6; D possibly uses TRBD1 or TRBD2 (7 bases each). The ends were cut back, 8 bases at V and 13 bases at J, with 21 bases in the middle. There are 13 residues in the CDR3. Germline loops: CDR1 GTSNPN, CDR2 SVGIG (reference sequence). Written as DNA, the CDR3 is TGTGCCCGGGGGAGGGACAGCAGAGATGTCCTGACTTTC. Translation gives CARGRDSRDVLTF.

V gene TRBV29-1 combines with J gene TRBJ2-7; D not certain. Germline CDR1 is SQVTM and CDR2 is ANQGSEA. Trimming removed 5 bases at V and 5 bases at J, with 1 base between. This CDR3 is built from 8 residues. The CDR3 DNA sequence: TGCAGCGTTCACGAGCAGTACTTC. This codes for CSVHEQYF.

The chain couples TRBV30 to TRBJ1-5, with 8 bases aligning to TRBD1. Per germline, CDR1 GTSNPN and CDR2 SVGIG (reference sequence). This CDR3 region has 15 residues. V lost 1 base, J lost 9 bases, and 11 bases stayed unmatched. For the CDR3, the DNA is TGTGCCTGGAGTGGGCCAGGGGGCGAGACGGGGCCCCAGCATTTT. Protein sequence: CAWSGPGGETGPQHF.

V and J are TRBV4-2 and TRBJ1-1; 10 bases are a match to TRBD1. The V gene end was trimmed by 0 bases and the J gene end by 6 bases; junction bases not matched to a gene: 4. This CDR3 contains 15 residues. Germline V gives CDR1 LGHNA, CDR2 YNFKEQ. The CDR3: CASSQDGQGGPEAFF. Here the CDR3 DNA reads TGTGCCAGCAGCCAAGACGGACAGGGGGGACCTGAAGCTTTCTTT.

This clone was picked up a small number of times. J is TRBJ2-7 and V is TRBV29-1, with 8 bases lining up with TRBD2. Germline CDR1 reads SQVTM; CDR2 reads ANQGSEA. V shed 7 bases and J 2 bases; nucleotides not matched to a gene: 4. There are 12 residues in the CDR3. The CDR3 nucleotides read TGCAGCGCTAGAGCGGGGGCCTACGAGCAGTACTTC. It specifies CSARAGAYEQYF.

This clone was detected only a few times. The rearrangement links TRBV6-6 to TRBJ2-5; a possible D gene is TRBD2 (6 bases). Germline CDR1 reads MNHNY; CDR2 reads SVGAGI (reference sequence). This CDR3 is built from 13 residues. With 5 bases removed from V and 7 bases from J, the gap between germline ends came to 14 bases. The CDR3 DNA reads TGTGCCAGCAGTCCTCGACTAGACGGGACCCAGTACTTC. This codes for CASSPRLDGTQYF.

About this clone itself: At one of its ends the junction is not consistent with the germline gene, which may arise from a read error. Written as DNA, the CDR3 is TGTGCCAGCAGTAGGGGGACAGAAACTAACTATGGCTACGCCTTC. Translation: CASSRGTETNYGYAF. The chain employs TRBV6-6 and TRBJ1-2; 7 nucleotides align to TRBD1. Germline lookup yields CDR1 MNHNY and CDR2 SVGAGI (reference sequence). The CDR3 covers 15 residues.

The count of this clone is one. V and J are TRBV30 and TRBJ1-2; D possibly corresponds to TRBD1 (5 bases). This CDR3 is 12 amino acids long. Looked up from germline, CDR1 is GTSNPN and CDR2 is SVGIG (reference sequence). The germline V and J ends were trimmed by 6 bases and 7 bases, with 15 bases remaining between them. As DNA, the CDR3 is TGTGCCTGTCGCCCGGGACGGTTTGGCTACACCTTC. Its translation: CACRPGRFGYTF.

This clone was counted once. Distinct nucleotide sequences in the sample also encode this CDR3. This rearrangement joins TRBV29-1 to TRBJ2-5, with 7 bases matching TRBD2. CDR3 length: 13 amino acids. Germline CDR1 SQVTM, CDR2 ANQGSEA. Trimming at V came to 7 bases and at J to 1 base, leaving 6 bases not matched to a gene. CDR3 region: CSADGGSQETQYF. The DNA for the CDR3 is TGCAGCGCCGACGGGGGGTCCCAAGAGACCCAGTACTTC.

The sample holds one count of this clone. CDR3 in amino acids: CASSFAEGAGETQYF. CDR3 sequence (DNA): TGTGCCAGCAGCTTTGCTGAGGGGGCTGGGGAGACCCAGTACTTC. This rearrangement joins TRBV7-9 to TRBJ2-5; 7 bases line up with TRBD1. CDR3 length: 15 residues. Germline CDR1 is SEHNR and CDR2 is FQNEAQ (reference sequence). J lost 5 bases, V lost 3 bases, and 9 bases had no gene match.

The V gene is TRBV2, the J gene TRBJ2-7, with D perhaps assigned TRBD1 or TRBD2 (5 bases each). The CDR3 consists of 13 residues. Trimming took off 8 bases at V and 2 bases at J, with 13 bases between the two ends. Germline V lookup: CDR1 SNHLY, CDR2 FYNNEI. The CDR3 region has the DNA TGTGCCAGCGGAAGGGACCGAGCCTACGAGCAGTACTTC. This encodes CASGRDRAYEQYF.

V usage is TRBV11-3 and J usage is TRBJ2-3, with a possible D match to TRBD2 (5 bases). V was cut by 3 bases and J by 4 bases, with 5 bases left in between. The germline V gene encodes CDR1 SGHNT and CDR2 YENEEA. This CDR3 contains 12 residues. The CDR3 here is CASSLRADTQYF. The CDR3 DNA sequence: TGTGCCAGCAGCTTGCGGGCAGATACGCAGTATTTT. Full variable domain (rest looked up from reference TRBV11-3 and TRBJ2-3): EAGVVQSPRYKIIEKKQPVAFWCNPISGHNTLYWYLQNLGQGPELLIRYENEEAVDDSQLPKDRFSAERLKGVDSTLKIQPAELGDSAVYLCASSLRADTQYFGPGTRLTVL.

In its sample, this clone was seen once. The CDR3 region is CATLGTESSYEQYF. The CDR3 DNA sequence: TGTGCCACCCTAGGGACGGAGAGCTCCTACGAGCAGTACTTC. The V gene is TRBV2, the J gene TRBJ2-7; TRBD1 or TRBD2 may be the D gene (5 bases each). This CDR3 is 14 amino acids long. Germline V CDR1 and CDR2: SNHLY, FYNNEI. Trimming shortened V by 10 bases and J by 0 bases, and 16 bases separated the two germline ends.

The chain has TRBV9 and TRBJ1-5; D is uncertain. V lost 3 bases and J 4 bases, leaving 8 bases between the germline ends. Germline V lookup: CDR1 SGDLS, CDR2 YYNGEE. The CDR3 totals 13 residues. In DNA, the CDR3 is TGTGCCAGCAGCGCGACGGGTAATCAGCCCCAGCATTTT. Protein product: CASSATGNQPQHF.